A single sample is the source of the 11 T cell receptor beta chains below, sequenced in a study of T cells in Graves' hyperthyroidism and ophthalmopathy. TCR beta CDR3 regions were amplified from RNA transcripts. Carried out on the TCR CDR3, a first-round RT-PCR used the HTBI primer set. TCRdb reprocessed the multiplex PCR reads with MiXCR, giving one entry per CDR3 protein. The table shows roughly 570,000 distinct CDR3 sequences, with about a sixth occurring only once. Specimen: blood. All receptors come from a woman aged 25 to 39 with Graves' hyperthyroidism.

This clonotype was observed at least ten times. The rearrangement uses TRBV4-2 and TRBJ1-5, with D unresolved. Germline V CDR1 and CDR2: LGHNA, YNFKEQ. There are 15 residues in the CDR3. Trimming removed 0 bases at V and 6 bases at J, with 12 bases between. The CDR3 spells CASSQDRRPFQPQHF. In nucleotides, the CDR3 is TGTGCCAGCAGCCAAGATCGGCGTCCGTTTCAGCCCCAGCATTTT.

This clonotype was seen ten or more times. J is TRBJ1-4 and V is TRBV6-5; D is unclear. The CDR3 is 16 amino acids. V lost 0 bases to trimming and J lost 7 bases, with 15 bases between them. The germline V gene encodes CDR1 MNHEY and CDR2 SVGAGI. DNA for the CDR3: TGTGCCAGCAGTTACTCTACGACCGGGATAGTTGAAAAACTGTTTTTT. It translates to CASSYSTTGIVEKLFF.

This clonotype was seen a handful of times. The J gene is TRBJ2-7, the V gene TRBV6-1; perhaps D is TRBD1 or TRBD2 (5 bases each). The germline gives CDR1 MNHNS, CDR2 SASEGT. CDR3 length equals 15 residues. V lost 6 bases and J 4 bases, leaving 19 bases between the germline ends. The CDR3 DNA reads TGTGCCAGCAGACATACCGGGGCCTTGGGGTACGAGCAGTACTTC. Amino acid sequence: CASRHTGALGYEQYF.

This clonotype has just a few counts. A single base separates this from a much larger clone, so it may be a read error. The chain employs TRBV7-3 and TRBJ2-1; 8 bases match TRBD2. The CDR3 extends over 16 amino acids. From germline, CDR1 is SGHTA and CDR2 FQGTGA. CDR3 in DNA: TGTGCCTGCAGCTTAAGACGGGAGGGCCCTTACAATGAGCAGTTCTTC. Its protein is CACSLRREGPYNEQFF.

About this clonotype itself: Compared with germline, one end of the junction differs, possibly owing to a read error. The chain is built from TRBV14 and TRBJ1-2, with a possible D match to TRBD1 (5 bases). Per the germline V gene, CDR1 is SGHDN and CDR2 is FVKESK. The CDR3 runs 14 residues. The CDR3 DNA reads TGTGCCAGCAGCCAAGAGGGGGTCGGCAGCCTGCAAGCCTTC. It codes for CASSQEGVGSLQAF.

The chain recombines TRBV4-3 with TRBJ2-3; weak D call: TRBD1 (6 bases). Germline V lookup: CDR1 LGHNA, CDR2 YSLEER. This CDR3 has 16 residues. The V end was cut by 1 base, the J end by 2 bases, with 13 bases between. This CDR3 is CASSQATGLLTDTQYF. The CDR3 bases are TGCGCCAGCAGCCAAGCGACAGGCCTACTCACAGATACGCAGTATTTT.

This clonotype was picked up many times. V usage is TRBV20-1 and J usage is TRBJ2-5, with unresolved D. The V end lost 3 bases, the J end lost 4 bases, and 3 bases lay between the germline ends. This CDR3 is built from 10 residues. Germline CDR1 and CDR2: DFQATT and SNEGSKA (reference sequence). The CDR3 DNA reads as TGCAGTGCTAGTATAGAGACCCAGTACTTC. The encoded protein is CSASIETQYF.

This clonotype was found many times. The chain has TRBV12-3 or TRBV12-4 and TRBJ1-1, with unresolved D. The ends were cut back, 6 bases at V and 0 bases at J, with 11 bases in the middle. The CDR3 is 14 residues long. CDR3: CASRTQSLNTEAFF. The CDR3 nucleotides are TGTGCCAGCAGAACCCAGTCGCTGAACACTGAAGCTTTCTTT.

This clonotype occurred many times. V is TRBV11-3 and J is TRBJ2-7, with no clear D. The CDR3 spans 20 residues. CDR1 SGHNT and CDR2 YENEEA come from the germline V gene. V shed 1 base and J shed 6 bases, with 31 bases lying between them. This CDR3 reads CASSLGIPPPGRIFLGEQYF. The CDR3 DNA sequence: TGTGCCAGCAGCTTAGGCATACCTCCTCCCGGACGGATCTTTTTGGGCGAGCAGTACTTC.

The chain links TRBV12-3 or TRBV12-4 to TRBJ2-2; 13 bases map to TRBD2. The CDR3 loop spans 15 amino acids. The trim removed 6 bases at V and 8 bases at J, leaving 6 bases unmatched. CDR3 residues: CASSRRLAGGGELFF. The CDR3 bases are TGTGCCAGCAGCCGCCGACTAGCGGGAGGTGGGGAGCTGTTTTTT.

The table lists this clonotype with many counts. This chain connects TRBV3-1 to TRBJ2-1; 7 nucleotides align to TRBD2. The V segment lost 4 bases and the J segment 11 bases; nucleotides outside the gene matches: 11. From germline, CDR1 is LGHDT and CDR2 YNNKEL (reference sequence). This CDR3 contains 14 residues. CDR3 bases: TGTGCCAGCAGCCTGGAGGGAGGGCCCCGTAAGCAGTTCTTC. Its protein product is CASSLEGGPRKQFF.